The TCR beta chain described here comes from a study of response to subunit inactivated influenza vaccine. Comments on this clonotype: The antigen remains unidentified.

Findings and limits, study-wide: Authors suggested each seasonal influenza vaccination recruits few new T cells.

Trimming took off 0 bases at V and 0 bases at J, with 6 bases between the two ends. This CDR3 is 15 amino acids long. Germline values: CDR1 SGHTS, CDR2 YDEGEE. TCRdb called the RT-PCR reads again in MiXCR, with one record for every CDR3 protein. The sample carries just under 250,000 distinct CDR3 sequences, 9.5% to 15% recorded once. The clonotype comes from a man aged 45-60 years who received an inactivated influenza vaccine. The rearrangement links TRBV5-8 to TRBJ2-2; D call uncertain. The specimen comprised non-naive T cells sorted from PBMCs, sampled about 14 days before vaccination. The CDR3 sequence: CASSLVTSNTGELFF. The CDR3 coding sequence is TGTGCCAGCAGCTTGGTCACCTCGAACACCGGGGAGCTGTTTTTT. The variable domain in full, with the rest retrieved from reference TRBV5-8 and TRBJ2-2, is EAGVTQSPTHLIKTRGQQATLRCSPISGHTSVYWYQQALGLGLQFLLWYDEGEERNRGNFPPRFSGRQFPNYSSELNVNALELEDSALYLCASSLVTSNTGELFFGEGSRLTVL.